What follows are 27 T cell receptor beta chains derived from one specimen sequenced in a study of blood T cell repertoires in COVID-19. Assay: immunoSEQ multiplex PCR; the TCRdb copy retains only in-frame clones and omits some. The sample has about 40,000 clones; roughly 80% are singletons. The sample comprised peripheral blood. The receptors shown here come from a woman aged 70-85 years with acute or convalescent COVID-19.

This chain connects TRBV30 to TRBJ2-7; D perhaps matches TRBD1 (6 bases). The CDR3 extends over 14 amino acids. Germline V gene data show CDR1 as GTSNPN and CDR2 as SVGIG (reference sequence). Between the trimmed V and J ends, which lost 0 bases and 2 bases, there was a span of 11 bases. The DNA for the CDR3 is TGTGCCTGGAGTGTACAGGGCGGAACCTACGAGCAGTACTTC. It codes for CAWSVQGGTYEQYF.

This clone occurred a few times. DNA for the CDR3: TGTGCCAGCAGCTTGAGTGGACAGAAGAATGAAAAACTGTTTTTT. Amino acid sequence: CASSLSGQKNEKLFF. The chain uses TRBV5-5 and TRBJ1-4, with TRBD1 as a possible D gene (6 bases). The ends were cut back, 1 base at V and 5 bases at J, with 12 bases in the middle. The length of the CDR3 is 15 residues. CDR1 is SGHKS and CDR2 is YYEKEE in the germline V gene (reference sequence).

This clone was found once. The rearrangement joins TRBV2 to TRBJ1-5, with no clear D. V gave up 7 bases and J gave up 7 bases, with 14 bases separating them. The CDR3 consists of 13 residues. The V gene's germline CDR1 is SNHLY and CDR2 FYNNEI. The CDR3 DNA reads as TGTGCCAGCACCCTCATCAAGAGCCAGCCCCAGCATTTT. Protein sequence: CASTLIKSQPQHF.

This clone was counted once. This chain joins TRBV28 and TRBJ1-1, with unresolved D. The germline V gene has CDR1 MDHEN and CDR2 SYDVKM. This CDR3 is 13 amino acids long. V was cut by 2 bases and J by 6 bases, with 10 bases left in between. CDR3 DNA sequence: TGTGCCAGCAGTTTAGAGACAAGGCCTGAAGCTTTCTTT. Encoded protein: CASSLETRPEAFF.

The chain joins TRBV10-3 to TRBJ1-2; D gene ambiguous. V was pared by 4 bases and J by 11 bases, with 20 bases between. CDR1 is ENHRY, CDR2 SYGVKD, per germline. The CDR3 has 14 amino acids. The CDR3: CAISGGSGITSYTF. In nucleotides, the CDR3 is TGTGCCATCAGTGGGGGATCCGGGATCACTTCGTACACCTTC.

This rearrangement joins TRBV19 to TRBJ2-7; 7 bases map to TRBD2. V shed 6 bases, J shed 2 bases, and the junction held 10 bases outside the gene matches. Germline assignment: CDR1 LNHDA and CDR2 SQIVND (reference sequence). This CDR3 comprises 15 residues. CDR3 sequence reads: CASRSSGTGTYEQYF. Here the CDR3 DNA reads TGTGCCAGTAGATCGAGCGGGACTGGAACCTACGAGCAGTACTTC.

The rearrangement links TRBV11-2 to TRBJ1-1, with a tentative D call TRBD1 (5 bases). The CDR3 spans 15 residues. Germline V gene lookup returns CDR1 SGHAT and CDR2 FQNNGV. Trimming removed 1 base from V and 7 bases from J, with 16 bases in between. The CDR3 nucleotides are TGTGCCAGCAGCTTAGGGTTCCAGGGAAAACGTGAAGCTTTCTTT. Encoded protein: CASSLGFQGKREAFF.

The chain joins TRBV7-9 to TRBJ1-1, with D uncertain. Trimming left V 2 bases short and J 7 bases short, with 8 bases between. In germline, CDR1 is SEHNR, CDR2 FQNEAQ (reference sequence). This CDR3 has 12 residues. CDR3 sequence reads: CASSLQEFEAFF. CDR3 DNA sequence: TGTGCCAGCAGCTTACAGGAATTTGAAGCTTTCTTT.

The rearrangement uses TRBV7-2 and TRBJ1-5; a weak D match, TRBD1 (6 bases). Trimming pared 0 bases from V and 3 bases from J, leaving 12 bases between. The CDR3 spans 16 residues. The germline V gene has CDR1 SGHTA and CDR2 FQGNSA. CDR3 region: CASSLALQGPNQPQHF. The CDR3 DNA reads as TGTGCCAGCAGCTTAGCATTACAGGGCCCCAATCAGCCCCAGCATTTT.

The chain carries TRBV5-8 and TRBJ2-7, with D perhaps matching TRBD1 (6 bases). The CDR3 sequence is 15 residues long. Trimming cost V 4 bases and J 3 bases, with 17 bases left between them. Germline CDR1 is SGHTS and CDR2 is YDEGEE. The CDR3 here is CASSPGQWSDYEQYF. CDR3 in DNA: TGTGCCAGCAGCCCCGGACAGTGGTCTGACTACGAGCAGTACTTC.

The CDR3 DNA sequence: TGTGCCAGCAGCTTAGGGACAGGGTACCACTACGAGCAGTACTTC. It codes for CASSLGTGYHYEQYF. The chain recombines TRBV7-2 with TRBJ2-7; 8 nucleotides align to TRBD1. The V segment lost 1 base and the J segment 3 bases; nucleotides outside the gene matches: 5. Looked up from germline, CDR1 is SGHTA and CDR2 is FQGNSA. The CDR3 extends over 15 amino acids.

The chain's CDR3 is CASRAGPSTDTQYF. For the CDR3, the DNA is TGTGCCAGCCGAGCGGGACCTAGCACAGATACGCAGTATTTT. This chain links TRBV6-5 with TRBJ2-3, with 7 bases aligning to TRBD2. Germline CDR1 is MNHEY and CDR2 is SVGAGI. The ends lost 8 bases at V and 0 bases at J; junction bases unmatched: 5. This CDR3 comprises 14 residues.

This clone was recorded a few times. The chain uses TRBV14 and TRBJ1-2, with 7 nucleotides matching TRBD1. The CDR3 spans 13 residues. The junction had 3 bases not matched to a gene; V was cut back by 6 bases and J by 2 bases. The V gene's germline CDR1 is SGHDN and CDR2 FVKESK. CDR3: CASSRDRNYGYTF. The DNA for the CDR3 is TGTGCCAGCAGTAGGGACAGAAACTATGGCTACACCTTC.

V usage is TRBV5-1 and J usage is TRBJ2-3; TRBD1 matches 8 bases. This CDR3 has 15 amino acids. Germline V CDR1 and CDR2: SGHRS, YFSETQ. V dropped 4 bases and J dropped 0; count of bases not matched to a gene: 4. CDR3 in DNA: TGCGCCAGCAGCAAGGGACAGGCCAGCACAGATACGCAGTATTTT. Its translation is CASSKGQASTDTQYF.

The CDR3 DNA sequence: TGTGCCAGCAGTCGGAATTTCGGGGCGGGAGGGCCTGTCGGGGAGCTGTTTTTT. This encodes CASSRNFGAGGPVGELFF. This chain links TRBV2 with TRBJ2-2; 9 bases match TRBD2. The CDR3 covers 18 residues. Per germline, CDR1 SNHLY and CDR2 FYNNEI. V trimming: 5 bases; J trimming: 7 bases; junction bases outside the gene matches: 17.

The chain combines TRBV7-9 with TRBJ1-3; the D gene is possibly TRBD1 (6 bases). Trimming took 5 bases from V and 4 from J, leaving 12 bases between them. CDR3 length: 14 amino acids. The V gene's germline CDR1 is SEHNR and CDR2 FQNEAQ (reference sequence). CDR3 in DNA: TGTGCCAGCAGCCCCACAGGGTCAGGAAACACCATATATTTT. Protein product: CASSPTGSGNTIYF.

DNA of the CDR3: TGTGCCAGCACCGTGGAGTCATCTGGAAACACCATATATTTT. Its translation: CASTVESSGNTIYF. The chain is built from TRBV6-5 and TRBJ1-3; D is unresolved. Looked up from germline, CDR1 is MNHEY and CDR2 is SVGAGI. The V gene lost 7 bases and the J gene lost 1 base, with 11 bases spanning the gap. This CDR3 region has 14 residues.

This clone was seen only once. The V and J genes are TRBV28 and TRBJ2-5; no firm D call. V lost 3 bases, J lost 8 bases, and 7 bases lay in between. The CDR3 is 11 amino acids. Germline CDR1 reads MDHEN; CDR2 reads SYDVKM. CDR3 amino acids: CASSFPLTQYF. The CDR3 bases are TGTGCCAGCAGTTTCCCCCTCACCCAGTACTTC.

This chain uses TRBV9 with TRBJ1-6, with D maybe TRBD1 (6 bases). Germline CDR1 and CDR2: SGDLS and YYNGEE. V was cut by 0 bases and J by 5 bases, with 9 bases left in between. This CDR3 comprises 15 residues. For the CDR3, the DNA is TGTGCCAGCAGCGTAGGTCCAGGGGATAATTCACCCCTCCACTTT. Amino acid sequence: CASSVGPGDNSPLHF.

The rearrangement links TRBV4-2 to TRBJ1-1; D possibly corresponds to TRBD1 (5 bases). The CDR3 spans 16 residues. Germline loops: CDR1 LGHNA, CDR2 YNFKEQ. V shed 1 base and J shed 5 bases, with 17 bases lying between them. CDR3 in amino acids: CASSQGAGFVGTEAFF. The CDR3 DNA reads as TGTGCCAGCAGCCAAGGGGCAGGGTTCGTGGGGACTGAAGCTTTCTTT.

As DNA, the CDR3 is TGTGCCAGCAGTTTACAGCGGGGAGGTCTCAAGCAGTACTTC. Its translation: CASSLQRGGLKQYF. V and J are TRBV27 and TRBJ2-7; TRBD2 agrees at 7 bases. This CDR3 is 14 amino acids long. The germline V gene has CDR1 MNHEY and CDR2 SMNVEV (reference sequence). The junction had 9 bases not matched to a gene; V was cut back by 2 bases and J by 8 bases.

J is TRBJ2-5 and V is TRBV5-6; 11 bases are shared with TRBD1. V was pared by 2 bases and J by 4 bases, with 4 bases of the junction left unmatched. The germline V gene has CDR1 SGHDT and CDR2 YYEEEE. The CDR3 consists of 15 residues. CDR3 loop: CASSFGQGARETQYF. Here the CDR3 DNA reads TGTGCCAGCAGCTTTGGACAGGGGGCACGAGAGACCCAGTACTTC.

The CDR3 protein is CASSSGQGGVNEKLFF. CDR3 nucleotides: TGTGCCAGCAGCTCAGGACAGGGGGGGGTTAATGAAAAACTGTTTTTT. The V and J genes are TRBV7-8 and TRBJ1-4; 10 bases are shared with TRBD1. This CDR3 has 16 residues. Trimming removed 4 bases from V and 4 bases from J; junction bases left unmatched: 6. Germline CDR1 and CDR2: SGHVS and FQNEAQ.

The chain couples TRBV4-2 to TRBJ1-2, with TRBD1 identical over 10 bases. Germline-derived CDR1 and CDR2 are LGHNA and YNFKEQ. This CDR3 has 16 amino acids. V gave up 1 base and J gave up 7 bases; unmatched junction bases: 9. CDR3 bases: TGTGCCAGCAGCCAAGTCCGACAGGGGGCAGCGAGTGGCTACACCTTC. It yields the protein CASSQVRQGAASGYTF.

The rearrangement uses TRBV5-1 and TRBJ1-1, with TRBD1 identical over 7 bases. V shed 0 bases and J 3 bases; nucleotides not matched to a gene: 2. The CDR3 runs to 14 residues. Germline V CDR1 and CDR2: SGHRS, YFSETQ. Here the CDR3 DNA reads TGCGCCAGCAGCTTGGTAGGGACAGACACTGAAGCTTTCTTT. As protein: CASSLVGTDTEAFF.

The chain couples TRBV29-1 to TRBJ2-7, with 7 bases lining up with TRBD1. V lost 6 bases, J lost 3 bases, and 5 bases stayed unmatched. The CDR3 loop spans 12 amino acids. Germline CDR1 is SQVTM and CDR2 is ANQGSEA. CDR3 amino acids: CSVPGDSYEQYF. The CDR3 region has the DNA TGCAGCGTGCCAGGGGACAGCTACGAGCAGTACTTC.

The CDR3 nucleotides are TGTGCCGGCAGGGTTGGAGGCTACACCTTC. It translates to CAGRVGGYTF. The V gene is TRBV30, the J gene TRBJ1-2, with D possibly being TRBD1 (5 bases). V lost 8 bases, J lost 8 bases, and 12 bases lay in between. The CDR3 spans 10 residues. Germline V CDR1 and CDR2: GTSNPN, SVGIG (reference sequence).